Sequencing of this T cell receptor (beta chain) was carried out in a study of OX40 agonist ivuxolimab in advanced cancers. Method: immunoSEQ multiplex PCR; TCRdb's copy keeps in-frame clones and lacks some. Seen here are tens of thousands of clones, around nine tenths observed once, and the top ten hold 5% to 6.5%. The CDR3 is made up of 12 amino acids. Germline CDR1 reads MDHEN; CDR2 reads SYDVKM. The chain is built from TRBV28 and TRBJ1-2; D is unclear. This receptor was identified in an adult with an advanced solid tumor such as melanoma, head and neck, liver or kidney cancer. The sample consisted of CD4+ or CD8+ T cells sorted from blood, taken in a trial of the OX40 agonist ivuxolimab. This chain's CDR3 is CAARQSGINYTF. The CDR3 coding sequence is TGTGCTGCTAGGCAATCGGGGATAAACTACACCTTC.